This T cell receptor beta chain emerged from a study of cytomegalovirus exposure and HLA in healthy donors. The study's findings and limits: One later analysis reportedly identified an Asian-associated ancestry cluster that showed fewer N-insertions than the roughly 600-donor mean. Researchers catalogued approximately 170 TCR beta chains as cytomegalovirus-associated. A later analysis showed TCR association rates differing by HLA locus, peaking at DRB1 and lowest at HLA-C.

CDR3 length: 15 amino acids. Germline CDR1 reads SGDLS; CDR2 reads YYNGEE. V dropped 5 bases and J dropped 0; count of bases not matched to a gene: 5. The PCR made use of 60 Vbeta and 13 Jbeta primers. Generated by immunoSEQ multiplex PCR, the TCRdb table keeps only in-frame clones and is missing some. The sample yields around 110,000 clones, about 60% seen once. Comments on this clone: Its antigen is not identified.

Sequencing was carried out using PBMCs. The origin of this receptor is a woman aged 25 to 39 in good health and CMV-seronegative. The rearrangement joins TRBV9 to TRBJ2-3; 8 positions match TRBD2. CDR3 sequence (DNA): TGTGCCAGCAGTTCCGGCGGGAGGAGCACAGATACGCAGTATTTT. Its protein product is CASSSGGRSTDTQYF.